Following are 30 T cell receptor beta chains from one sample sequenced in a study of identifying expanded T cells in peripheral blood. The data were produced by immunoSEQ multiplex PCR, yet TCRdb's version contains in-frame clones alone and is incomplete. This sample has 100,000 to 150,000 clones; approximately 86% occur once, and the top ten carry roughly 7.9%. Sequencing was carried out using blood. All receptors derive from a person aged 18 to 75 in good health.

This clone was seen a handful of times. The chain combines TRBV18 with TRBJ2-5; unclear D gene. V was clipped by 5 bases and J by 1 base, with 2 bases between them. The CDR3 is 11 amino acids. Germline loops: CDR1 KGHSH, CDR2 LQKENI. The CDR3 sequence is CASSSQETQYF. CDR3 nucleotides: TGTGCCAGCTCATCCCAAGAGACCCAGTACTTC.

The DNA for the CDR3 is TGTGCCAGCAGCCGGACCTACGAGCAGTACTTC. It translates to CASSRTYEQYF. The chain uses TRBV11-2 and TRBJ2-7; D is unresolved. V was shortened by 5 bases and J by 2 bases, with 4 bases between the two germline ends. CDR3 length equals 11 residues. Per germline, CDR1 SGHAT and CDR2 FQNNGV.

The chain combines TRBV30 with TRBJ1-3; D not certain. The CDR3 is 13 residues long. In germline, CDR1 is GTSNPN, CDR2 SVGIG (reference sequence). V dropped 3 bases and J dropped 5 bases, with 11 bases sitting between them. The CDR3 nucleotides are TGTGCCTGGAGCTTCAGTAGGCGAAACACCATATATTTT. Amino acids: CAWSFSRRNTIYF.

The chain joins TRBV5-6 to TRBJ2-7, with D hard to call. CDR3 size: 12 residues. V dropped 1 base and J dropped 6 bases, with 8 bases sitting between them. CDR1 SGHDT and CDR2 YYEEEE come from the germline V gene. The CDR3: CASSLIGIEQYF. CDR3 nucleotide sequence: TGTGCCAGCAGCTTGATAGGGATCGAGCAGTACTTC.

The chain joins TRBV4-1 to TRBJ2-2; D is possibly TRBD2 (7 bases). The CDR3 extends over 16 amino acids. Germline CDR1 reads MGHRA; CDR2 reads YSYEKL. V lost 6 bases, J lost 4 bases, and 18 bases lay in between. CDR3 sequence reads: CASSLMRGRGTGELFF. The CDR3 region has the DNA TGCGCCAGCAGTCTGATGCGGGGGCGCGGCACCGGGGAGCTGTTTTTT.

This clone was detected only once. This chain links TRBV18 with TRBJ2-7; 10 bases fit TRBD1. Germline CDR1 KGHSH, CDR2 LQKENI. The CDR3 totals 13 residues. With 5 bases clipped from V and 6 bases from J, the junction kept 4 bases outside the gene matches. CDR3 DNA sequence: TGTGCCAGCTCATCGGGACAGGGGTTCGAGCAGTACTTC. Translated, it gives CASSSGQGFEQYF.

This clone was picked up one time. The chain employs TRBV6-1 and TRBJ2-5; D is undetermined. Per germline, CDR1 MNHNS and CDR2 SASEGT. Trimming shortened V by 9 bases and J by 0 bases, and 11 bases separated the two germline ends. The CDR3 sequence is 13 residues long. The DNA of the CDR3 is TGTGCCAGTTCGGGTCTGTACCAAGAGACCCAGTACTTC. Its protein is CASSGLYQETQYF.

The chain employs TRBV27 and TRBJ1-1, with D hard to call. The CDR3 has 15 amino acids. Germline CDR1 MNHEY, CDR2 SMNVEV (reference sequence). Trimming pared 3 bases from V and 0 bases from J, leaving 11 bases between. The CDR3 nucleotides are TGTGCCAGCAGTTTTTCAGCGCTAATGAACACTGAAGCTTTCTTT. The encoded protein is CASSFSALMNTEAFF.

In nucleotides, the CDR3 is TGTGCCAGCAGTTACTCACAGGACTCCTACGAGCAGTACTTC. It yields the protein CASSYSQDSYEQYF. The V call is TRBV6-5, the J call TRBJ2-7; D possibly corresponds to TRBD1 (5 bases). Germline V lookup: CDR1 MNHEY, CDR2 SVGAGI. V lost 0 bases and J 0 bases, leaving 6 bases between the germline ends. CDR3 length: 14 residues.

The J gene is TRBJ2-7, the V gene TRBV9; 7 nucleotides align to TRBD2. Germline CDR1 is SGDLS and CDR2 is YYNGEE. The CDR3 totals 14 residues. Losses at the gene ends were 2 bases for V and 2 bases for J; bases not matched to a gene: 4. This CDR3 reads CASSVTGTTYEQYF. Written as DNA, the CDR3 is TGTGCCAGCAGCGTGACCGGGACTACCTACGAGCAGTACTTC. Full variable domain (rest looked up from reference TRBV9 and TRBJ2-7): DSGVTQTPKHLITATGQRVTLRCSPRSGDLSVYWYQQSLDQGLQFLIQYYNGEERAKGNILERFSAQQFPDLHSELNLSSLELGDSALYFCASSVTGTTYEQYFGPGTRLTVT.

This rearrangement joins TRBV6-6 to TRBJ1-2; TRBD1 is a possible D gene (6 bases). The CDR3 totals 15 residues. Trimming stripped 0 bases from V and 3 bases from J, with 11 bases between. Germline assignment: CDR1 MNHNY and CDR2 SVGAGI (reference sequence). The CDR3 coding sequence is TGTGCCAGCAGTTACTCGAAACAGGGAGACTATGGCTACACCTTC. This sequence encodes CASSYSKQGDYGYTF.

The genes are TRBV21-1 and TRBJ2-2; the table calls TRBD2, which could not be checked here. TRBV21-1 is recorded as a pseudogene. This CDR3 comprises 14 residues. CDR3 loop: CASSDGENTGELFF. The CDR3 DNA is TGTGCCAGCAGCGACGGGGAGAACACCGGGGAGCTGTTTTTT.

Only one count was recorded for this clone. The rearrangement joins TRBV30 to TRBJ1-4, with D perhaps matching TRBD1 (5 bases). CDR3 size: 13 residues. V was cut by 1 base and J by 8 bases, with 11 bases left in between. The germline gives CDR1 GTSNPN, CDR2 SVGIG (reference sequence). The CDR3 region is CAWSENRDEKLFF. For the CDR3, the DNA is TGTGCCTGGAGTGAAAATAGGGACGAAAAACTGTTTTTT.

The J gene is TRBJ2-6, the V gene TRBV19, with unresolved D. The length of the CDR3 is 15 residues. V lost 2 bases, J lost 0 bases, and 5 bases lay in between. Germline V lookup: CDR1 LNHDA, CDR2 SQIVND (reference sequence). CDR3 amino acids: CASSIFRSGANVLTF. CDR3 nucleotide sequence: TGTGCCAGTAGTATATTTCGCTCTGGGGCCAACGTCCTGACTTTC.

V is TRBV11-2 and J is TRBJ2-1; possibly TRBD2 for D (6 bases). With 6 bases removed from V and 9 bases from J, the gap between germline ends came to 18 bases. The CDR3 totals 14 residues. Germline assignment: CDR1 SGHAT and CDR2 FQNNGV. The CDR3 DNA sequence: TGTGCCAGCAGTAGGAGGGGCGACTATTTTGAGCAGTTCTTC. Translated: CASSRRGDYFEQFF. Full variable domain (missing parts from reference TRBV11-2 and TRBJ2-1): EAGVAQSPRYKIIEKRQSVAFWCNPISGHATLYWYQQILGQGPKLLIQFQNNGVVDDSQLPKDRFSAERLKGVDSTLKIQPAKLEDSAVYLCASSRRGDYFEQFFGPGTRLTVL.

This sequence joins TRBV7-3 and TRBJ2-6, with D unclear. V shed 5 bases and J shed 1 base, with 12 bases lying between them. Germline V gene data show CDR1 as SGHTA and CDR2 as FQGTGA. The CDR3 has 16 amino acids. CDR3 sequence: CASSPRTVSGANVLTF. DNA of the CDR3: TGTGCCAGCAGCCCCAGGACGGTATCTGGGGCCAACGTCCTGACTTTC.

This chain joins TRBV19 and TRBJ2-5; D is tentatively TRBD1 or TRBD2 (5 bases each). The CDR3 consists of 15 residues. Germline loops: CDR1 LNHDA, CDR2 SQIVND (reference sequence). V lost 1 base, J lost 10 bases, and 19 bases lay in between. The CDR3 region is CASSIGGTASSGQYF. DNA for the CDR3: TGTGCCAGTAGTATAGGGGGGACCGCCTCTTCAGGCCAGTACTTC.

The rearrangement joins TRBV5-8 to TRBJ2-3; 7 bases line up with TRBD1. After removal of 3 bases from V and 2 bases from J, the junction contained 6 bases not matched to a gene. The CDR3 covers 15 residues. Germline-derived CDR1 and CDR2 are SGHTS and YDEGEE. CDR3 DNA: TGTGCCAGCAGCTCCGGGACAGACTTCACAGATACGCAGTATTTT. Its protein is CASSSGTDFTDTQYF.

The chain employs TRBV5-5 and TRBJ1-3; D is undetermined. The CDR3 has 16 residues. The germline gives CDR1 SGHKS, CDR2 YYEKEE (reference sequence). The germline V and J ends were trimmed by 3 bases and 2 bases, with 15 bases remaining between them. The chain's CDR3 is CASSSYIEVTGNTIYF. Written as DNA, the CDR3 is TGTGCCAGCAGCTCATACATCGAGGTTACTGGAAACACCATATATTTT.

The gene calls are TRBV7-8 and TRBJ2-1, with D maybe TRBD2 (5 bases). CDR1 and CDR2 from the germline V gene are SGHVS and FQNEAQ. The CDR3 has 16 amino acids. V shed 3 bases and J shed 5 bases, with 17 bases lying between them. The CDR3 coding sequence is TGTGCCAGCAGCTTTCCCGAGGGTGGTGGGAACAATGAGCAGTTCTTC. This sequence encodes CASSFPEGGGNNEQFF.

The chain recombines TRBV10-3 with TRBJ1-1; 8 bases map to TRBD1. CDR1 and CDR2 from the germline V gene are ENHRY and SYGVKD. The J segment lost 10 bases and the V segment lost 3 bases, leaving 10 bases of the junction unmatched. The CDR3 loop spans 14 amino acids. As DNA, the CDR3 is TGTGCCATCAGTGATGTAGGACAGGGACTCTCAGCTTTCTTT. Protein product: CAISDVGQGLSAFF.

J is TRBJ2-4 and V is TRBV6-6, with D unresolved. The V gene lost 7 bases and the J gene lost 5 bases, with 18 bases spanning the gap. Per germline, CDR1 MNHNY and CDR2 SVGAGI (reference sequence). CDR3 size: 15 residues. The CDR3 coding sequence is TGTGCCAGCAAAGCAGGACCCCAAAAGGAAAACATTCAGTACTTC. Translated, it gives CASKAGPQKENIQYF.

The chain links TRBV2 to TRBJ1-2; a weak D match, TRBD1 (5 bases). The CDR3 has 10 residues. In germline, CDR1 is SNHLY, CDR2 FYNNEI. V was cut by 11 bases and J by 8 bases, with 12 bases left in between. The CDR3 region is CARRDWGYTF. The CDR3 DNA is TGTGCCCGTAGGGACTGGGGCTACACCTTC.

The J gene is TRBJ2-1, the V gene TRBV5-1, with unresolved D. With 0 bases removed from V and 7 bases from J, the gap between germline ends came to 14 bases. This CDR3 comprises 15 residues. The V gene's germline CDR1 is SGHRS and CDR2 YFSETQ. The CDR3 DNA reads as TGCGCCAGCAGCTTGGGGTTTACAGCTTCGAATGAGCAGTTCTTC. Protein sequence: CASSLGFTASNEQFF.

The CDR3 nucleotides are TGCGCCAGCAGCCAAGATCTAGACGGGGCAGGGATGACTCCGGCTGAAGCTTTCTTT. This encodes CASSQDLDGAGMTPAEAFF. V gene TRBV4-1 combines with J gene TRBJ1-1, with D maybe TRBD1 (5 bases). Trimming pared 0 bases from V and 6 bases from J, leaving 26 bases between. The germline V gene has CDR1 MGHRA and CDR2 YSYEKL. The CDR3 loop spans 19 amino acids.

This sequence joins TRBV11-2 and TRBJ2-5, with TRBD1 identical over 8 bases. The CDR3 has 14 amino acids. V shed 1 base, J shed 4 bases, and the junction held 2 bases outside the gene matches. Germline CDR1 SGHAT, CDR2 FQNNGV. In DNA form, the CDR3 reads TGTGCCAGCAGCTTAGCAGGGGGCTCAGAGACCCAGTACTTC. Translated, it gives CASSLAGGSETQYF.

The CDR3 DNA is TGTGCCAGCAGTCCGATTCCGGGCAGCAACACCGGGGAGCTGTTTTTT. This codes for CASSPIPGSNTGELFF. The V gene is TRBV7-3, the J gene TRBJ2-2; D uncertain. The V gene lost 6 bases and the J gene lost 2 bases, with 16 bases spanning the gap. The germline V gene has CDR1 SGHTA and CDR2 FQGTGA. The CDR3 is made up of 16 amino acids.

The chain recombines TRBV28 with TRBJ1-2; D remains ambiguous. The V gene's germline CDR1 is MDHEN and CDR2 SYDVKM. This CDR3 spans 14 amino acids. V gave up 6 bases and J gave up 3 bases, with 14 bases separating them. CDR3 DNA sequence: TGTGCCAGCAGCCGGGCGAGGACGGACTATGGCTACACCTTC. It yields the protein CASSRARTDYGYTF.

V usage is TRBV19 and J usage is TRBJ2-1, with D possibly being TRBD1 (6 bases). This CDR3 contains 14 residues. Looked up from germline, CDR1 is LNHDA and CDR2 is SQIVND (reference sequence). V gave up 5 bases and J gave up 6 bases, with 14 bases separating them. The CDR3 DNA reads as TGTGCCAGTAGTTTCCTCAGGGGAACCAATGAGCAGTTCTTC. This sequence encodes CASSFLRGTNEQFF.

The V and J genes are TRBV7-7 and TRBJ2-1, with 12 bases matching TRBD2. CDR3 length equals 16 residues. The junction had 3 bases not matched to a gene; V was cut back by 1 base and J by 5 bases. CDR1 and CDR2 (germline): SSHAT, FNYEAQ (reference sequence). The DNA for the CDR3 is TGTGCCAGCAGCTTAGGGCTAGCGGGGGGGGACAATGAGCAGTTCTTC. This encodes CASSLGLAGGDNEQFF.